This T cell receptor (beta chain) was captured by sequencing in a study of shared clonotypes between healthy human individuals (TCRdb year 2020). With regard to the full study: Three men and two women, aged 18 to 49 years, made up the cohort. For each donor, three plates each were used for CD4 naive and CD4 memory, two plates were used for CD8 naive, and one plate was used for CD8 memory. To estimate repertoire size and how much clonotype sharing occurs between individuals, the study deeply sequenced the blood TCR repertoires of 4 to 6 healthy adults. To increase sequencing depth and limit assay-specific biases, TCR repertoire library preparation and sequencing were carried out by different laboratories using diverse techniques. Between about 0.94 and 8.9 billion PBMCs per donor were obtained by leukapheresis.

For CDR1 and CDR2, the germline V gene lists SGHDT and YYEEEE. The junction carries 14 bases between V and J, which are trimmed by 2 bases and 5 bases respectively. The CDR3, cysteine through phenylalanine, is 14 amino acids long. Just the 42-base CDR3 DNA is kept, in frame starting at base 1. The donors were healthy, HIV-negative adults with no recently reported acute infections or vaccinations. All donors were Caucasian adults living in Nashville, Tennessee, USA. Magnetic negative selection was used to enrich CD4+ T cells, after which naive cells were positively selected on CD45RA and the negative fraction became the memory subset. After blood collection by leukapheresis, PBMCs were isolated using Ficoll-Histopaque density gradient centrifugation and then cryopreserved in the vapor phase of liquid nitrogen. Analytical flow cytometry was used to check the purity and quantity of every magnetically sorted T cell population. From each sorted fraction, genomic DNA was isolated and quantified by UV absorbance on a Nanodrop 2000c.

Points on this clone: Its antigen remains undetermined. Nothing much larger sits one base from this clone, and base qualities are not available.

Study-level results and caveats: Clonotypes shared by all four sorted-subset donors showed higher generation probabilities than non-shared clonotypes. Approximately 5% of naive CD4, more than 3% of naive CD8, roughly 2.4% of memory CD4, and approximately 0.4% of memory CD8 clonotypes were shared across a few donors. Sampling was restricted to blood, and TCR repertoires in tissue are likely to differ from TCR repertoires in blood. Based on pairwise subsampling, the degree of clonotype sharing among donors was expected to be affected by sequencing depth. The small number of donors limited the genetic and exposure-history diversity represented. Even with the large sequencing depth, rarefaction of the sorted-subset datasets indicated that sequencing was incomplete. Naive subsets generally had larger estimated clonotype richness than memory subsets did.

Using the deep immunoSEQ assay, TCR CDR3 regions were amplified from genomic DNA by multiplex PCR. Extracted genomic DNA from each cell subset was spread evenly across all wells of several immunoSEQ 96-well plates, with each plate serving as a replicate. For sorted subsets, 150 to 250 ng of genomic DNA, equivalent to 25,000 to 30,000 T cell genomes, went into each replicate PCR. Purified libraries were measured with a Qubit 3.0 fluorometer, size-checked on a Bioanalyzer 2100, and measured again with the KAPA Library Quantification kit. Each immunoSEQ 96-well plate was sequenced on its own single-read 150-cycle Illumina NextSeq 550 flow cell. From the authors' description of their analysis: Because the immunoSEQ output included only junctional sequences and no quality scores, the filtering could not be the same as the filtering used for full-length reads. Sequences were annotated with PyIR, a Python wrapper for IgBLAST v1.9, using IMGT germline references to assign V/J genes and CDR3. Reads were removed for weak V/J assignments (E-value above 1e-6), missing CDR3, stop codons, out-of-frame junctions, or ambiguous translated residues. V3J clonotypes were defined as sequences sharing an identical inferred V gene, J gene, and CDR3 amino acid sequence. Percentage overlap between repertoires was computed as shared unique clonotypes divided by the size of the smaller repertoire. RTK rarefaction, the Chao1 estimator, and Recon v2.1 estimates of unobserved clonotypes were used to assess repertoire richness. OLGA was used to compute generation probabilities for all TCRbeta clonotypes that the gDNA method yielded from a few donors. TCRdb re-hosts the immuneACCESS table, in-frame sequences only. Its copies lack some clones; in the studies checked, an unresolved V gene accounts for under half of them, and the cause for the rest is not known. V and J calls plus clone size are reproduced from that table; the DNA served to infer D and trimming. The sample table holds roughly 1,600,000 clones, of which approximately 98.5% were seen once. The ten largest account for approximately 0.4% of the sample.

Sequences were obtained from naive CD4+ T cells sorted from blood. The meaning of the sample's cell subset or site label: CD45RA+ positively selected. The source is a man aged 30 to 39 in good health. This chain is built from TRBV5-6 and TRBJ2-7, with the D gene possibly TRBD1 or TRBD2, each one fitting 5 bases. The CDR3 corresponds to CASSLTGTANEQYF. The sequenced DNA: TGTGCCAGCAGCTTAACCGGGACGGCCAACGAGCAGTACTTC.